The 18 T cell receptor beta chains given below trace back to one sample, sequenced in a study of T cell repertoires in cytomegalovirus infection (dated by TCRdb to between 2018 and 2021). What these receptors recognize is not known. Sequenced using an Illumina HiSeq 1500. TCRdb cleaned the public reads at Q25 with fastp, built clones with MiXCR and kept in-frame beta chains. All rows with the same CDR3 protein become a single entry with the most common DNA and genes. The sample yields hundreds of thousands of distinct CDR3 sequences; 40% to 50% were counted once. Around 44% of the sample lies in the top ten. The treatment or condition label, as the study defines it: in vitro stimulation with specific CMV peptide epitopes to enrich CMV-specific T cells. This sample comprised cultured PBMCs, obtained from culture after CMV antigen stimulation. These receptors originate from a human donor in good health (CMV status not recorded). Some clones in this sample may be carry-over from other donors' samples.

This clonotype was picked up a small number of times. V usage is TRBV7-2 and J usage is TRBJ2-7, with 7 bases fitting TRBD1. The CDR3 sequence is 13 residues long. The V and J ends lost 5 bases and 6 bases, in that order; junction bases with no gene match: 7. Germline-derived CDR1 and CDR2 are SGHTA and FQGNSA. CDR3 residues: CASSPRRGSEQYF. The CDR3 DNA reads TGTGCCAGCAGCCCTCGCAGGGGGAGCGAGCAGTACTTC.

The chain joins TRBV7-9 to TRBJ2-5; a weak D match, TRBD2 (6 bases). V was shortened by 1 base and J by 5 bases, with 14 bases between the two germline ends. The CDR3 is 15 residues long. Germline V lookup: CDR1 SEHNR, CDR2 FQNEAQ (reference sequence). CDR3: CASSLGGGPLETQYF. The CDR3 bases are TGTGCCAGCAGCTTAGGGGGAGGCCCCTTGGAGACCCAGTACTTC.

The genes are TRBV28 and TRBJ1-1, with 7 bases that match TRBD1. The CDR3 is made up of 15 amino acids. V gave up 2 bases and J gave up 0 bases; unmatched junction bases: 3. Germline V lookup: CDR1 MDHEN, CDR2 SYDVKM. CDR3 in DNA: TGTGCCAGCAGTTTACACAGGGGAATGAACACTGAAGCTTTCTTT. Residues: CASSLHRGMNTEAFF.

The CDR3 spells CASSYSGFYSGNTIYF. CDR3 nucleotides: TGTGCCAGCAGTTACTCCGGGTTTTACTCTGGAAACACCATATATTTT. The chain combines TRBV6-6 with TRBJ1-3, with no clear D. The germline V gene encodes CDR1 MNHNY and CDR2 SVGAGI (reference sequence). The CDR3 is 16 amino acids. Between the trimmed V and J ends, which lost 0 bases and 0 bases, there was a span of 9 bases.

The V and J genes are TRBV7-4 and TRBJ1-5; D gene uncertain. This CDR3 is 12 amino acids long. V shed 5 bases and J shed 5 bases, with 7 bases lying between them. Looked up from germline, CDR1 is SGHVT and CDR2 is SQSDAQ. The CDR3 here is CASSQLHQPQHF. CDR3 DNA: TGTGCCAGCAGCCAGTTACATCAGCCCCAGCATTTT.

This clonotype was seen at least ten times. The chain couples TRBV7-2 to TRBJ2-7, with 7 bases aligning to TRBD1. V was pared by 1 base and J by 3 bases, with 6 bases of the junction left unmatched. The CDR3 loop spans 15 amino acids. Germline V lookup: CDR1 SGHTA, CDR2 FQGNSA. CDR3 amino acids: CASSLEGTVLYEQYF. The CDR3 DNA reads TGTGCCAGCAGCTTAGAGGGGACAGTCCTCTACGAGCAGTACTTC.

This chain connects TRBV7-2 to TRBJ2-7; the D is unclear. CDR3 length: 14 residues. V lost 2 bases and J lost 2, with 10 bases in between. Germline CDR1 is SGHTA and CDR2 is FQGNSA. The CDR3, as DNA: TGTGCCAGCAGCTTATCTGGCCTAACCTACGAGCAGTACTTC. It translates to CASSLSGLTYEQYF.

This clonotype was counted once. The chain has TRBV11-2 and TRBJ1-3, with TRBD1 matching 7 bases. The germline CDR1 and CDR2 sequences are SGHAT and FQNNGV. The CDR3 is 15 amino acids. V was pared by 0 bases and J by 4 bases, with 3 bases of the junction left unmatched. CDR3 loop: CASSLDRGPGNTIYF. Here the CDR3 DNA reads TGTGCCAGCAGCTTAGATAGGGGGCCGGGAAACACCATATATTTT.

This clonotype has just a few counts. This sequence joins TRBV6-1 and TRBJ2-3; 14 nucleotides agree with TRBD2. V trimming: 5 bases; J trimming: 3 bases; junction bases outside the gene matches: 10. CDR1 and CDR2 from the germline V gene are MNHNS and SASEGT. The CDR3 runs 18 residues. The CDR3 is CASSFSGLAGGPTDTQYF. Here the CDR3 DNA reads TGTGCCAGCAGTTTCTCAGGACTAGCGGGAGGCCCGACAGATACGCAGTATTTT.

The chain couples TRBV6-1 to TRBJ2-7, with a possible D match to TRBD1 (7 bases). Trimming left V 5 bases short and J 9 bases short, with 14 bases between. CDR3 length equals 12 residues. Germline CDR1 reads MNHNS; CDR2 reads SASEGT. CDR3 in amino acids: CASSLRQGGQYF. In nucleotides, the CDR3 is TGTGCCAGCAGTTTACGCCAGGGGGGGCAGTACTTC.

The chain recombines TRBV6-1 with TRBJ2-1; TRBD2 agrees at 11 bases. Germline V lookup: CDR1 MNHNS, CDR2 SASEGT. V dropped 3 bases and J dropped 0; count of bases not matched to a gene: 19. The CDR3 is made up of 22 amino acids. The CDR3 region has the DNA TGTGCCAGCAGTGATCACGGGACGTTGACTAGCGGGGCCTACCTCTCCTACAATGAGCAGTTCTTC. Its translation: CASSDHGTLTSGAYLSYNEQFF.

For the CDR3, the DNA is TGCAGTGCTAGAGCCCAAGGGGGCACCGGGGAGCTGTTTTTT. This encodes CSARAQGGTGELFF. The chain is built from TRBV20-1 and TRBJ2-2, with D possibly matching TRBD1 (6 bases). This CDR3 comprises 14 residues. V dropped 1 base and J dropped 4 bases, with 10 bases sitting between them. Germline V CDR1 and CDR2: DFQATT, SNEGSKA (reference sequence).

The chain has TRBV20-1 and TRBJ1-2, with no clear D. This CDR3 is 13 amino acids long. With 3 bases removed from V and 5 bases from J, the gap between germline ends came to 13 bases. The germline CDR1 and CDR2 sequences are DFQATT and SNEGSKA (reference sequence). DNA of the CDR3: TGCAGTGCTAGGGAGCCCAGCGGGTATGGCTACACCTTC. As protein: CSAREPSGYGYTF.

The rearrangement uses TRBV7-6 and TRBJ2-1; 9 bases match TRBD2. Germline V gene data show CDR1 as SGHVS and CDR2 as FNYEAQ. The CDR3 is 15 amino acids. Germline trimming cut 5 bases from V and 8 bases from J; bases unmatched to any gene: 10. CDR3 residues: CASSPRGGALDEQFF. The CDR3 DNA is TGTGCCAGCAGCCCGCGCGGGGGGGCGTTGGATGAGCAGTTCTTC.

The chain couples TRBV24-1 to TRBJ1-3; 7 bases are shared with TRBD1. CDR1 is KGHDR and CDR2 is SFDVKD in the germline V gene. This CDR3 is built from 16 residues. The J segment lost 4 bases and the V segment lost 2 bases, leaving 7 bases of the junction unmatched. CDR3 in amino acids: CATSDSRTGGGNTIYF. CDR3 bases: TGTGCCACCAGTGATTCAAGGACAGGCGGAGGAAACACCATATATTTT.

This clonotype was recorded once. The genes are TRBV30 and TRBJ1-1; 7 bases match TRBD1. Per germline, CDR1 GTSNPN and CDR2 SVGIG (reference sequence). This CDR3 contains 13 residues. Trimming removed 3 bases from V and 11 bases from J; junction bases left unmatched: 12. As DNA, the CDR3 is TGTGCCTGGAGCCACCGGGACAGAGGCAGGGCTTTCTTT. The encoded protein is CAWSHRDRGRAFF.

A few counts support this clonotype. This chain joins TRBV7-8 and TRBJ1-5, with D perhaps TRBD1 (5 bases). The CDR3 consists of 15 residues. Trimming pared 3 bases from V and 2 bases from J, leaving 11 bases between. The V gene's germline CDR1 is SGHVS and CDR2 FQNEAQ. As DNA, the CDR3 is TGTGCCAGCAGCTTGTTAAGGGGTGGCAATCAGCCCCAGCATTTT. Protein: CASSLLRGGNQPQHF.

This clonotype was seen repeatedly, ten times or more. This chain links TRBV7-2 with TRBJ1-3, with D hard to call. CDR1 and CDR2 (germline): SGHTA, FQGNSA. V was pared by 2 bases and J by 0 bases, with 8 bases between. This CDR3 contains 15 residues. The CDR3 bases are TGTGCCAGCAGCTTATATGCGGGCTCTGGAAACACCATATATTTT. Translation gives CASSLYAGSGNTIYF. The whole variable domain, remainder taken from reference TRBV7-2 and TRBJ1-3, is GAGVSQSPSNKVTEKGKDVELRCDPISGHTALYWYRQSLGQGLEFLIYFQGNSAPDKSGLPSDRFSAERTGGSVSTLTIQRTQQEDSAVYLCASSLYAGSGNTIYFGEGSWLTVV.